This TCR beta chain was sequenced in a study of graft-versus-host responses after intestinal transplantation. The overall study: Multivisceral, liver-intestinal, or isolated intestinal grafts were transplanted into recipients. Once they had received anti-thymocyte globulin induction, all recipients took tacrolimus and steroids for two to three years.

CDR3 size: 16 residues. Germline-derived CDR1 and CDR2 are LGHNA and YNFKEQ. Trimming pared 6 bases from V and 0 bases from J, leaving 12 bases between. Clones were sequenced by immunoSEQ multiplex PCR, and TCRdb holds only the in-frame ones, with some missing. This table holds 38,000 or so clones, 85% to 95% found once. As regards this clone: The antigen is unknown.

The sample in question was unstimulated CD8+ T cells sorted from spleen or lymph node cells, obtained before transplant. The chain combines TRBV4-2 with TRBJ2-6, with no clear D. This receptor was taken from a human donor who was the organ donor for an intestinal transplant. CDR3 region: CASSPKGSSGANVLTF. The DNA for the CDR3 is TGTGCCAGCAGTCCCAAAGGAAGCTCTGGGGCCAACGTCCTGACTTTC.